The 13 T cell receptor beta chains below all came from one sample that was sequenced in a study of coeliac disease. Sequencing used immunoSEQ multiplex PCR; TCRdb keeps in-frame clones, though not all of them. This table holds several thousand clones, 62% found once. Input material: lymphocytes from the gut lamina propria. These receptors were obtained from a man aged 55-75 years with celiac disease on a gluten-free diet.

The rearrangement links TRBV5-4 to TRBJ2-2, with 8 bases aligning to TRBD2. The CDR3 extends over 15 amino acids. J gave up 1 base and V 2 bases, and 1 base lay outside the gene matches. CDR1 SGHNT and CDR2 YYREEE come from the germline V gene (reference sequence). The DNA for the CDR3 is TGTGCCAGCAGCTTTAGCGGGAAGAACACCGGGGAGCTGTTTTTT. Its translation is CASSFSGKNTGELFF.

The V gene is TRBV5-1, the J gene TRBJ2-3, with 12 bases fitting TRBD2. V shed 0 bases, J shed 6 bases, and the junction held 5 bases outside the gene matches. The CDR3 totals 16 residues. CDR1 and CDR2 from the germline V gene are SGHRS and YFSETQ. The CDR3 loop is CASSLAGTSGWDTQYF. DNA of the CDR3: TGCGCCAGCAGCTTGGCCGGGACTAGCGGGTGGGATACGCAGTATTTT. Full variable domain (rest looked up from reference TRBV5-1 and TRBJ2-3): KAGVTQTPRYLIKTRGQQVTLSCSPISGHRSVSWYQQTPGQGLQFLFEYFSETQRNKGNFPGRFSGRQFSNSRSEMNVSTLELGDSALYLCASSLAGTSGWDTQYFGPGTRLTVL.

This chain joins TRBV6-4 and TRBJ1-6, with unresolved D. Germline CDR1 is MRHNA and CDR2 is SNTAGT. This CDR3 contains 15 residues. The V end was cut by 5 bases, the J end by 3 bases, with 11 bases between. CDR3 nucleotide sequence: TGTGCCAGCAGTAGCCCGTACGTCTATAATTCACCCCTCCACTTT. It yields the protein CASSSPYVYNSPLHF.

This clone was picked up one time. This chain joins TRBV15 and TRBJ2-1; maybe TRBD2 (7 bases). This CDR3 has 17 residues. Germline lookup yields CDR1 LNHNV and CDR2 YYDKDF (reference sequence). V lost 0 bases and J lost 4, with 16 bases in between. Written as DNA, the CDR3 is TGTGCCACCAGCAGAGAGGGAGGGACTACAGGGTACAATGAGCAGTTCTTC. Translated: CATSREGGTTGYNEQFF.

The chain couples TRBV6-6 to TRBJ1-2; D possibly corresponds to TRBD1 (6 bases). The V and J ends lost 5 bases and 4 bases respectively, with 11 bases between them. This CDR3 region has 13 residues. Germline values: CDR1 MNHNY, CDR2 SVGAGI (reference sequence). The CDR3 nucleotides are TGTGCCAGCAGTCAACAGGGCTTCTATGGCTACACCTTC. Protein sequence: CASSQQGFYGYTF.

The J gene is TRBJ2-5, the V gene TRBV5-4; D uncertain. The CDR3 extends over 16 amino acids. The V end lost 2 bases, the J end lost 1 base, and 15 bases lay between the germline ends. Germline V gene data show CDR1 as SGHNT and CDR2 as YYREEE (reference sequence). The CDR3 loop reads CASSFTGSLAQETQYF. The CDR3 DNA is TGTGCCAGCAGCTTCACCGGTAGCCTGGCCCAAGAGACCCAGTACTTC.

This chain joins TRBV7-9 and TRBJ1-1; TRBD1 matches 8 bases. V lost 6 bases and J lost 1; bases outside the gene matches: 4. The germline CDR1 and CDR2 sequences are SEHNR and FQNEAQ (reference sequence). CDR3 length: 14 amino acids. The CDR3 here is CASSLQGANTEAFF. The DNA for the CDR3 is TGTGCCAGCAGTCTTCAGGGGGCGAACACTGAAGCTTTCTTT.

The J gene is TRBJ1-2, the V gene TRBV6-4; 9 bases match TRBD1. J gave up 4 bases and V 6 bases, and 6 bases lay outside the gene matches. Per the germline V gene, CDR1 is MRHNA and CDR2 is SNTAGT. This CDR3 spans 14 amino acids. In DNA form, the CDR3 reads TGTGCCAGCAGACCGGGACAGGGATCCTATGGCTACACCTTC. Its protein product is CASRPGQGSYGYTF.

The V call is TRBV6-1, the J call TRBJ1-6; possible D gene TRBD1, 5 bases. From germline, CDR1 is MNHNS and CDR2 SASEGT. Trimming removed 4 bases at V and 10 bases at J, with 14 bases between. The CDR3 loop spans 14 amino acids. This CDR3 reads CASSGRGIRSPLHF. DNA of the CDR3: TGTGCCAGCAGTGGGCGGGGGATTCGGTCACCCCTCCACTTT.

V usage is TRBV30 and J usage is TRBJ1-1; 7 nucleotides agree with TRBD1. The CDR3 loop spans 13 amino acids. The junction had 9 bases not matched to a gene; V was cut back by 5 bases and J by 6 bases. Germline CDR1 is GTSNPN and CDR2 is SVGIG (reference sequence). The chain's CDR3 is CAWGDRLNSEAFF. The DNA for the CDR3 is TGTGCCTGGGGGGACAGATTAAACTCTGAAGCTTTCTTT.

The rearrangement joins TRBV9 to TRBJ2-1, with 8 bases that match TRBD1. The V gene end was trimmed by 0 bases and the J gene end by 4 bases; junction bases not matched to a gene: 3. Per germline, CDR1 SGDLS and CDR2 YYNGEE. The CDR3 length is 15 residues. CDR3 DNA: TGTGCCAGCAGCGTAGGACAGGGGAGTTACAATGAGCAGTTCTTC. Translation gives CASSVGQGSYNEQFF.

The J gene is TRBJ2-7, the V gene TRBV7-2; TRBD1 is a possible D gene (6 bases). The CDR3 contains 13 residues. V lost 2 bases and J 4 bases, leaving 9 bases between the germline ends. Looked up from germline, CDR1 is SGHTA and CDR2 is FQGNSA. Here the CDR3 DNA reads TGTGCCAGCAGCTTATACAGGGAGTACGAGCAGTACTTC. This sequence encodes CASSLYREYEQYF. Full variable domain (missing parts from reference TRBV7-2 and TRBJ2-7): GAGVSQSPSNKVTEKGKDVELRCDPISGHTALYWYRQSLGQGLEFLIYFQGNSAPDKSGLPSDRFSAERTGGSVSTLTIQRTQQEDSAVYLCASSLYREYEQYFGPGTRLTVT.

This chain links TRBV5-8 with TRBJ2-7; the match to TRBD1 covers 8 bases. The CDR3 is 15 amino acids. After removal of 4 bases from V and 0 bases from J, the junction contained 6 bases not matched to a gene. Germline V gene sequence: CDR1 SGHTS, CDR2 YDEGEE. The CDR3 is CASSIRTGSSYEQYF. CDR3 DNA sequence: TGTGCCAGCAGCATACGGACAGGGAGCTCCTACGAGCAGTACTTC.